Shown below are 19 T cell receptor beta chains from a single sample sequenced in a study of siplizumab effects on memory and regulatory T cells. Libraries were prepared by immunoSEQ multiplex PCR; TCRdb keeps only in-frame clonotypes and omits some of them. The sample holds over 45,000 clones, around 97% seen once. The material sequenced was naive CD8+ T cells sorted from blood. The origin of the receptors is a human donor in good health.

This sequence joins TRBV6-1 and TRBJ2-7; D is unclear. Between the trimmed V and J ends, which lost 6 bases and 6 bases, there was a span of 21 bases. The V gene's germline CDR1 is MNHNS and CDR2 SASEGT. The CDR3 spans 15 residues. DNA of the CDR3: TGTGCCAGCAGGGACCCGGGCCGGGCGCTCACCGAGCAGTACTTC. This codes for CASRDPGRALTEQYF.

The V gene is TRBV11-3, the J gene TRBJ2-7; 10 bases fit TRBD2. J was trimmed by 5 bases and V by 0 bases; bases with no gene match: 10. CDR1 SGHNT and CDR2 YENEEA come from the germline V gene. This CDR3 contains 17 residues. The CDR3 region is CASSLDLASGSDHEQYF. CDR3 bases: TGTGCCAGCAGCTTAGATCTTGCTAGCGGGAGCGATCACGAGCAGTACTTC.

This chain joins TRBV9 and TRBJ2-7; 7 nucleotides agree with TRBD2. Germline loops: CDR1 SGDLS, CDR2 YYNGEE. The ends lost 0 bases at V and 6 bases at J; junction bases unmatched: 9. The CDR3 length is 15 residues. CDR3 residues: CASSVGSGALSEQYF. In DNA, the CDR3 is TGTGCCAGCAGCGTAGGCAGCGGGGCCTTGAGCGAGCAGTACTTC. The full variable domain, rest sourced from reference TRBV9 and TRBJ2-7, is DSGVTQTPKHLITATGQRVTLRCSPRSGDLSVYWYQQSLDQGLQFLIQYYNGEERAKGNILERFSAQQFPDLHSELNLSSLELGDSALYFCASSVGSGALSEQYFGPGTRLTVT.

Concerning this clone itself: This sample includes further DNA sequences coding for the same CDR3. This sequence joins TRBV27 and TRBJ2-7, with D perhaps being TRBD1 or TRBD2 (6 bases each). The CDR3 runs 13 residues. Germline values: CDR1 MNHEY, CDR2 SMNVEV (reference sequence). V lost 2 bases and J lost 2, with 7 bases in between. The CDR3 sequence is CASSLRGPYEQYF. The CDR3 DNA is TGTGCCAGCAGTTTACGGGGGCCCTACGAGCAGTACTTC.

The chain is built from TRBV5-6 and TRBJ2-3; TRBD1 aligns across 9 bases. Germline CDR1 and CDR2: SGHDT and YYEEEE. V trimming: 5 bases; J trimming: 3 bases; junction bases outside the gene matches: 7. The CDR3 extends over 15 amino acids. The CDR3 protein is CASRSQGATTDTQYF. The CDR3 bases are TGTGCCAGCAGATCACAGGGGGCTACTACAGATACGCAGTATTTT.

V gene TRBV12-5 combines with J gene TRBJ2-5; 9 bases are shared with TRBD2. CDR1 LGHNT and CDR2 FRNRAP come from the germline V gene. With 5 bases clipped from V and 6 bases from J, the junction kept 10 bases outside the gene matches. The length of the CDR3 is 15 residues. The DNA of the CDR3 is TGTGCTAGTGGTCAGCTAGCGGGAAGTGGACAGACCCAGTACTTC. Protein product: CASGQLAGSGQTQYF.

The chain joins TRBV29-1 to TRBJ1-2, with D uncertain. V was clipped by 3 bases and J by 3 bases, with 11 bases between them. Germline V gives CDR1 SQVTM, CDR2 ANQGSEA. This CDR3 region has 13 residues. The CDR3: CSVDNGIDYGYTF. In DNA form, the CDR3 reads TGCAGCGTTGATAATGGAATAGACTATGGCTACACCTTC.

J is TRBJ2-7 and V is TRBV19; weak D call: TRBD2 (6 bases). V lost 8 bases and J 0 bases, leaving 14 bases between the germline ends. Germline V lookup: CDR1 LNHDA, CDR2 SQIVND (reference sequence). The CDR3 has 14 residues. Written as DNA, the CDR3 is TGTGCCAGTGGACTACTCCCGTTCTCCTACGAGCAGTACTTC. This sequence encodes CASGLLPFSYEQYF.

The chain is built from TRBV28 and TRBJ1-5, with D hard to call. The CDR3 consists of 17 residues. Trimming left V 5 bases short and J 3 bases short, with 20 bases between. CDR1 MDHEN and CDR2 SYDVKM come from the germline V gene. The CDR3 region has the DNA TGTGCCAGCAGTCTCTCTACAGATCTTAGCTACAATCAGCCCCAGCATTTT. Its translation: CASSLSTDLSYNQPQHF.

V gene TRBV7-9 combines with J gene TRBJ1-1, with a possible D match to TRBD1 (5 bases). The V end was cut by 1 base, the J end by 8 bases, with 14 bases between. Germline V gives CDR1 SEHNR, CDR2 FQNEAQ (reference sequence). This CDR3 is 14 amino acids long. In DNA, the CDR3 is TGTGCCAGCAGCTTAGGACCAGGGCCCCTCGAAGCTTTCTTT. It yields the protein CASSLGPGPLEAFF. Looking up the rest from reference TRBV7-9 and TRBJ1-1 gives the full variable domain: DTGVSQNPRHKITKRGQNVTFRCDPISEHNRLYWYRQTLGQGPEFLTYFQNEAQLEKSRLLSDRFSAERPKGSFSTLEIQRTEQGDSAMYLCASSLGPGPLEAFFGQGTRLTVV.

The V and J genes are TRBV5-6 and TRBJ1-2; no definite D call. Deletions cut 4 bases from V and 4 bases from J, with 11 bases between. Germline CDR1 is SGHDT and CDR2 is YYEEEE. The CDR3 spans 13 residues. The CDR3 DNA follows: TGTGCCAGCAGCCCCCAACAGCTCTATGGCTACACCTTC. It encodes CASSPQQLYGYTF.

This clone was observed a single time. This chain connects TRBV5-1 to TRBJ1-1; D call uncertain. This CDR3 comprises 14 residues. Germline V gene sequence: CDR1 SGHRS, CDR2 YFSETQ. Trimming took off 4 bases at V and 1 base at J, with 11 bases between the two ends. CDR3 sequence reads: CASSAGFGNTEAFF. In DNA form, the CDR3 reads TGCGCCAGCAGCGCGGGTTTTGGGAACACTGAAGCTTTCTTT.

CDR3 region: CAIGQGAAYEQYF. The CDR3 DNA is TGTGCCATCGGACAGGGGGCGGCCTACGAGCAGTACTTC. This chain uses TRBV6-1 with TRBJ2-7, with 11 nucleotides matching TRBD1. The CDR3 consists of 13 residues. J lost 2 bases, V lost 10 bases, and 4 bases had no gene match. Germline CDR1 is MNHNS and CDR2 is SASEGT.

J is TRBJ2-1 and V is TRBV7-9; 9 nucleotides align to TRBD1. Germline CDR1 reads SEHNR; CDR2 reads FQNEAQ (reference sequence). The J segment lost 1 base and the V segment lost 5 bases, leaving 12 bases of the junction unmatched. The CDR3 has 18 residues. The CDR3: CASSPSTGGEGSYNEQFF. CDR3 coding DNA: TGTGCCAGCAGCCCTTCTACAGGGGGCGAGGGGTCCTACAATGAGCAGTTCTTC.

DNA for the CDR3: TGTGCCAGTAGTCCGGCCGGGACAGAAGTTTACGAGCAGTACTTC. Translated, it gives CASSPAGTEVYEQYF. This chain joins TRBV19 and TRBJ2-7; 7 positions agree with TRBD1. V shed 5 bases and J 4 bases; nucleotides not matched to a gene: 11. CDR1 is LNHDA and CDR2 is SQIVND in the germline V gene (reference sequence). The CDR3 contains 15 residues.

The rearrangement links TRBV4-1 to TRBJ2-7; 11 nucleotides align to TRBD1. This CDR3 has 15 amino acids. From germline, CDR1 is MGHRA and CDR2 YSYEKL. The J segment lost 6 bases and the V segment lost 3 bases, leaving 7 bases of the junction unmatched. The CDR3 coding sequence is TGCGCCAGCAGCCAGTCGAGGACAGGGGGCGTCGAGCAGTACTTC. Its protein is CASSQSRTGGVEQYF.

The chain is built from TRBV5-5 and TRBJ2-7; possible D gene TRBD2, 6 bases. V gave up 4 bases and J gave up 0 bases, with 14 bases separating them. The CDR3 covers 15 residues. Germline V lookup: CDR1 SGHKS, CDR2 YYEKEE (reference sequence). The CDR3 DNA follows: TGTGCCAGCAGCCCGGGAGTGGGGCTCTCCTACGAGCAGTACTTC. Amino acid sequence: CASSPGVGLSYEQYF. Full variable domain (remainder filled in from reference TRBV5-5 and TRBJ2-7): DAGVTQSPTHLIKTRGQQVTLRCSPISGHKSVSWYQQVLGQGPQFIFQYYEKEERGRGNFPDRFSARQFPNYSSELNVNALLLGDSALYLCASSPGVGLSYEQYFGPGTRLTVT.

V and J are TRBV2 and TRBJ2-1; 8 bases map to TRBD2. The CDR3 is 13 residues long. Germline values: CDR1 SNHLY, CDR2 FYNNEI. The V segment lost 5 bases and the J segment 6 bases; nucleotides outside the gene matches: 3. DNA of the CDR3: TGTGCCAGCAGTCCGGCGGGAGGCAATGAGCAGTTCTTC. Amino acid sequence: CASSPAGGNEQFF.

This chain joins TRBV9 and TRBJ1-1; D is unresolved. This CDR3 is 16 amino acids long. Trimming cost V 0 bases and J 2 bases, with 14 bases left between them. Germline V gives CDR1 SGDLS, CDR2 YYNGEE. CDR3 in amino acids: CASSVVARGINTEAFF. The CDR3 bases are TGTGCCAGCAGCGTAGTCGCGCGGGGAATTAACACTGAAGCTTTCTTT.